The 16 T cell receptor beta chains below all came from one sample that was sequenced in a study of shared clonotypes between healthy human individuals. TCRdb's table, derived via immunoSEQ multiplex PCR, lists solely in-frame clones and lacks some. Of roughly 2.2 million clones listed, 92% are singletons. Sequenced sample: naive CD4+ T cells from PBMCs. Subset in this sample: CD45RA+ positively selected. The receptor source for this set is a man aged 18 to 29 in good health. Some clones in this sample may be carry-over from other donors' samples.

Concerning this clone itself: Other DNA sequences within the sample encode an identical CDR3. The V and J genes are TRBV19 and TRBJ2-3, with D unresolved. CDR1 LNHDA and CDR2 SQIVND come from the germline V gene (reference sequence). Trimming took 3 bases from V and 2 from J, leaving 9 bases between them. CDR3 length: 14 residues. The CDR3 DNA reads as TGTGCCAGTAGTATTAGTGGTACCACAGATACGCAGTATTTT. This encodes CASSISGTTDTQYF.

The J gene is TRBJ2-1, the V gene TRBV7-9; TRBD2 is a possible D gene (6 bases). The CDR3 is 19 residues long. Germline values: CDR1 SEHNR, CDR2 FQNEAQ (reference sequence). Trimming took off 2 bases at V and 6 bases at J, with 26 bases between the two ends. The DNA of the CDR3 is TGTGCCAGCAGCTTAAGTGAGTCGAGCGGGTTGGGGAAGGGCAATGAGCAGTTCTTC. It is translated as CASSLSESSGLGKGNEQFF.

The V gene is TRBV27, the J gene TRBJ2-5; D might be TRBD2 (5 bases). V was pared by 5 bases and J by 7 bases, with 17 bases between. The CDR3 covers 14 residues. Per germline, CDR1 MNHEY and CDR2 SMNVEV (reference sequence). CDR3 nucleotide sequence: TGTGCCAGCAGTCGGCTCGGGATGGTTAGGACCCAGTACTTC. Protein sequence: CASSRLGMVRTQYF.

DNA of the CDR3: TGTGCCAGCAGTTCGGGACAGCCCCCCATCCGCGAGCAGTACTTC. Its translation is CASSSGQPPIREQYF. The J gene is TRBJ2-7, the V gene TRBV28, with 7 bases fitting TRBD1. The CDR3 is made up of 15 amino acids. Germline V gene data show CDR1 as MDHEN and CDR2 as SYDVKM. Trimming at V came to 4 bases and at J to 6 bases, leaving 12 bases not matched to a gene.

V is TRBV7-8 and J is TRBJ1-1; tentative D call: TRBD1 (6 bases). Trimming cost V 2 bases and J 1 base, with 11 bases left between them. The CDR3 consists of 15 residues. The V gene's germline CDR1 is SGHVS and CDR2 FQNEAQ. The CDR3 loop is CASSLKQGSNTEAFF. Written as DNA, the CDR3 is TGTGCCAGCAGCTTAAAACAGGGCTCGAACACTGAAGCTTTCTTT.

The rearrangement links TRBV5-4 to TRBJ1-2, with a possible D match to TRBD1 (5 bases). The length of the CDR3 is 14 residues. Trimming shortened V by 4 bases and J by 7 bases, and 17 bases separated the two germline ends. Germline CDR1 SGHNT, CDR2 YYREEE (reference sequence). The CDR3 is CASSPGGGMGGYTF. CDR3 in DNA: TGTGCCAGCAGCCCCGGGGGGGGTATGGGTGGCTACACCTTC.

J is TRBJ2-5 and V is TRBV10-3; D remains unclear. The last part of the DNA fits TRBJ2-7 better; the J call may be wrong. Looked up from germline, CDR1 is ENHRY and CDR2 is SYGVKD. This CDR3 has 15 amino acids. Here the CDR3 reads CAISERTANSYEQYF. In DNA form, the CDR3 reads TGTGCCATCAGTGAGCGGACGGCGAACTCCTACGAGCAGTACTTC.

The chain couples TRBV6-1 to TRBJ2-3; TRBD2 might be the D (6 bases). Trimming left V 8 bases short and J 1 base short, with 13 bases between. The CDR3 runs 14 residues. CDR1 is MNHNS, CDR2 SASEGT, per germline. CDR3 nucleotides: TGTGCCAGCGGCGCGGGGTTCGGCACAGATACGCAGTATTTT. The encoded protein is CASGAGFGTDTQYF.

V usage is TRBV18 and J usage is TRBJ2-5; tentative D call: TRBD1 (6 bases). The ends were cut back, 3 bases at V and 5 bases at J, with 13 bases in the middle. CDR3 length equals 14 residues. Germline loops: CDR1 KGHSH, CDR2 LQKENI. The chain's CDR3 is CASSPLGDTETQYF. The DNA of the CDR3 is TGTGCCAGCTCACCTCTCGGGGACACGGAGACCCAGTACTTC.

This chain connects TRBV5-1 to TRBJ2-3, with a tentative D call TRBD2 (6 bases). The length of the CDR3 is 16 residues. Looked up from germline, CDR1 is SGHRS and CDR2 is YFSETQ. The V end was cut by 3 bases, the J end by 2 bases, with 16 bases between. CDR3 loop: CASSWLALQYTDTQYF. For the CDR3, the DNA is TGCGCCAGCAGCTGGCTAGCGCTCCAATACACAGATACGCAGTATTTT.

The rearrangement joins TRBV10-3 to TRBJ1-1; D may be TRBD1 (5 bases). With 2 bases removed from V and 5 bases from J, the gap between germline ends came to 15 bases. From germline, CDR1 is ENHRY and CDR2 SYGVKD. The CDR3 contains 15 residues. Here the CDR3 DNA reads TGTGCCATCAGTGAGGCGTTTGGGGGGGGGACTGAAGCTTTCTTT. Residues: CAISEAFGGGTEAFF.

The chain couples TRBV18 to TRBJ1-2, with D hard to call. Germline V CDR1 and CDR2: KGHSH, LQKENI. V lost 5 bases, J lost 6 bases, and 13 bases lay in between. The CDR3 has 13 amino acids. CDR3 DNA sequence: TGTGCCAGCTCATTCTCGGGCGCCGATGGCTACACCTTC. Residues: CASSFSGADGYTF.

The chain recombines TRBV9 with TRBJ2-3; TRBD2 agrees at 7 bases. This CDR3 is 15 amino acids long. The V gene end was trimmed by 4 bases and the J gene end by 0 bases; junction bases not matched to a gene: 5. Germline V gene sequence: CDR1 SGDLS, CDR2 YYNGEE. CDR3 protein: CASSTLATSTDTQYF. Written as DNA, the CDR3 is TGTGCCAGCAGCACACTAGCGACTAGCACAGATACGCAGTATTTT. Combining the CDR3 with reference TRBV9 and TRBJ2-3 gives the whole variable domain DSGVTQTPKHLITATGQRVTLRCSPRSGDLSVYWYQQSLDQGLQFLIQYYNGEERAKGNILERFSAQQFPDLHSELNLSSLELGDSALYFCASSTLATSTDTQYFGPGTRLTVL.

Comments on this clone: Other DNA sequences in this specimen translate into the identical CDR3. The rearrangement uses TRBV28 and TRBJ2-1; the D is unclear. The V end was cut by 6 bases, the J end by 3 bases, with 6 bases between. The CDR3 is 12 residues long. The germline CDR1 and CDR2 sequences are MDHEN and SYDVKM. The CDR3, as DNA: TGTGCCAGCAGCTTCGTCTACAATGAGCAGTTCTTC. Amino acid sequence: CASSFVYNEQFF.

The rearrangement uses TRBV2 and TRBJ1-5, with a possible D match to TRBD1 (6 bases). V lost 5 bases to trimming and J lost 4 bases, with 9 bases between them. The CDR3 has 13 residues. Per germline, CDR1 SNHLY and CDR2 FYNNEI. Here the CDR3 reads CASSTGPNQPQHF. As DNA, the CDR3 is TGTGCCAGCAGTACAGGGCCTAATCAGCCCCAGCATTTT.

The V and J genes are TRBV19 and TRBJ1-5, with 9 positions matching TRBD1. The CDR3 runs to 14 residues. In germline, CDR1 is LNHDA, CDR2 SQIVND (reference sequence). V lost 3 bases, J lost 6 bases, and 3 bases stayed unmatched. The CDR3: CASSIRTGAQPQHF. Here the CDR3 DNA reads TGTGCCAGTAGTATCCGGACAGGGGCTCAGCCCCAGCATTTT.